This T cell receptor (beta chain) was sequenced during a study of identical twins. This clonotype was counted between two and nine times. Via MiXCR, TCRdb re-called the 5' RACE reads, giving one row per CDR3 protein. The profile covers around 480,000 distinct CDR3 sequences, with approximately 15% appearing a single time and over 0.5% taken by the ten largest. Per germline, CDR1 SQVTM and CDR2 ANQGSEA. The CDR3 covers 15 residues. Losses at the gene ends were 1 base for V and 4 bases for J; bases not matched to a gene: 9. The data also belong to a second study, concerning yellow fever vaccine responses in identical twins. That publication notes: Twins' vaccine T cell response reportedly gave the appearance of partial convergence and partial personalization.

Sequencing input: CD4+ T cells sorted from blood. The chain is built from TRBV29-1 and TRBJ1-2, with 7 positions matching TRBD1. This TCR derives from a woman aged 18-29 years in good health. CDR3 DNA: TGCAGCGTTGAAGGACGTGGGGGGACAGTCTATGGCTACACCTTC. It specifies CSVEGRGGTVYGYTF.